Each of the 7 T cell receptor beta chains below was sequenced from the same sample in a study of cytomegalovirus exposure and HLA in healthy donors. It was with 60 Vbeta and 13 Jbeta primers that the PCR ran. Assay used: immunoSEQ multiplex PCR; TCRdb lists only in-frame clones, some missing. This sample has roughly 180,000 clones, with roughly 85% found just once. Sequencing was performed on PBMCs. These receptors were obtained from a young man in good health and CMV-seronegative.

The chain couples TRBV2 to TRBJ1-4; TRBD1 aligns across 9 bases. This CDR3 region has 14 residues. Trimming took 6 bases from V and 10 from J; bases not matched to a gene: 9. Germline-derived CDR1 and CDR2 are SNHLY and FYNNEI. In DNA form, the CDR3 reads TGTGCCAGCAGCCGGGACAGGGAAGGTTTAAAACTGTTTTTT. Translating gives CASSRDREGLKLFF.

The chain combines TRBV10-3 with TRBJ1-5, with 7 bases matching TRBD1. V trimming: 0 bases; J trimming: 4 bases; junction bases outside the gene matches: 3. Germline V gene data show CDR1 as ENHRY and CDR2 as SYGVKD. There are 15 residues in the CDR3. The CDR3 loop is CAISESGDRNQPQHF. The CDR3 nucleotides are TGTGCCATCAGTGAGTCAGGGGACAGAAATCAGCCCCAGCATTTT.

The genes are TRBV4-3 and TRBJ2-5; 9 bases align to TRBD1. After removal of 0 bases from V and 5 bases from J, the junction contained 7 bases not matched to a gene. Germline V gene sequence: CDR1 LGHNA, CDR2 YSLEER. There are 16 residues in the CDR3. The CDR3: CASSQDPPTGGETQYF. The DNA for the CDR3 is TGCGCCAGCAGCCAAGATCCCCCGACAGGGGGGGAGACCCAGTACTTC.

The chain is built from TRBV6-5 and TRBJ2-7, with 9 bases aligning to TRBD1. Germline loops: CDR1 MNHEY, CDR2 SVGAGI. Losses at the gene ends were 7 bases for V and 0 bases for J; bases not matched to a gene: 7. The CDR3 has 15 residues. The CDR3 sequence is CASMGGTGHSYEQYF. DNA of the CDR3: TGTGCCAGCATGGGGGGGACAGGGCACTCCTACGAGCAGTACTTC.

The chain uses TRBV28 and TRBJ2-7, with D perhaps TRBD2 (7 bases). The CDR3 covers 15 residues. The germline CDR1 and CDR2 sequences are MDHEN and SYDVKM. Trimming cost V 7 bases and J 0 bases, with 16 bases left between them. The CDR3 nucleotides are TGTGCCAGCAAATTTACCCGGGGGGCCTCCTACGAGCAGTACTTC. Protein sequence: CASKFTRGASYEQYF.

CDR3 residues: CASSLSGSYEQYF. As DNA, the CDR3 is TGTGCCAGCAGCTTAAGCGGGTCCTACGAGCAGTACTTC. The rearrangement links TRBV7-3 to TRBJ2-5, with D perhaps TRBD2 (5 bases). The J call may be in error: the DNA end matches TRBJ2-7 better. Germline V gene sequence: CDR1 SGHTA, CDR2 FQGTGA. This CDR3 region has 13 residues.

The V call is TRBV12-2, the J call TRBJ1-1. TRBV12-2 is deemed a pseudogene. This CDR3 is built from 16 residues. CDR3: CASRLDLPRMSTEAFF. In nucleotides, the CDR3 is TGTGCAAGTCGCTTAGATCTACCGAGAATGAGCACTGAAGCTTTCTTT.